This T cell receptor beta chain was retrieved from a study of CD4 and CD8 cells across lung adenocarcinoma regions. Ten or more counts support this clonotype. The trim removed 7 bases at V and 4 bases at J, leaving 6 bases unmatched. Per germline, CDR1 SGHTA and CDR2 FQGNSA. The CDR3 spans 15 residues. TCRdb re-called the PCR reads with MiXCR, one entry per CDR3 protein. The data hold some 10,000 distinct CDR3 sequences, with over 45% observed a single time. The TCR originated in a male donor with lung adenocarcinoma. The CD4 and CD8 labels of this study may be unreliable. The sequenced material came from CD8+ T cells from the margin of a lung tumor. The chain employs TRBV7-2 and TRBJ2-1; 11 bases are shared with TRBD2. The CDR3 loop is CASNPTSGSYNEQFF. CDR3 nucleotides: TGTGCCAGCAACCCAACTAGCGGGAGTTACAATGAGCAGTTCTTC.